This T cell receptor beta chain is from a study of OX40 agonist ivuxolimab in advanced cancers. About the research overall: Anti-PD-1, anti-PD-L1 or anti-CTLA-4 therapy given earlier was allowed, and 30% to 45% had some. Findings and caveats of the study: Partly responding patients at 0.1-3.0 mg/kg showed some of the smallest clonal expansion.

Measured with immunoSEQ multiplex PCR; TCRdb has only the in-frame clones, and not every one. This table holds about 70,000 clones, 88% found once. Between the trimmed V and J ends, which lost 1 base and 7 bases, there was a span of 11 bases. CDR1 SNHLY and CDR2 FYNNEI come from the germline V gene. The CDR3 is made up of 14 amino acids. This clone occurred a few times. Its specificity is not known. This TCR was sampled from an adult with an advanced solid tumor such as melanoma, head and neck, liver or kidney cancer. The specimen comprised CD4+ or CD8+ T cells sorted from blood, sampled in a trial of the OX40 agonist ivuxolimab. J is TRBJ1-5 and V is TRBV2; D is undetermined. In DNA, the CDR3 is TGTGCCAGCAGTGAAGAAGGAGGTTCACAGCCCCAGCATTTT. Its protein product is CASSEEGGSQPQHF.